These 20 T cell receptor beta chains were all obtained from the same sample, sequenced in a study of blood T cell repertoires in COVID-19. Only in-frame clones appear in the TCRdb table, and some are missing; sequencing was by immunoSEQ multiplex PCR. The sample has roughly 400,000 clones, about 83% seen once; the top ten hold roughly a tenth. Input material: PBMCs or T cells enriched from blood (not recorded which). Every receptor here comes from a woman in her forties or fifties who had recovered from COVID-19.

This chain links TRBV29-1 with TRBJ2-5; perhaps TRBD1 as D (5 bases). Germline-derived CDR1 and CDR2 are SQVTM and ANQGSEA. The ends were cut back, 4 bases at V and 3 bases at J, with 12 bases in the middle. The CDR3 consists of 13 residues. The chain's CDR3 is CSVVVGDEETQYF. The CDR3 region has the DNA TGCAGCGTTGTCGTAGGGGATGAAGAGACCCAGTACTTC.

The chain joins TRBV5-4 to TRBJ2-7, with 7 bases identical to TRBD1. Germline V gives CDR1 SGHNT, CDR2 YYREEE (reference sequence). The J segment lost 2 bases and the V segment lost 0 bases, leaving 8 bases of the junction unmatched. The CDR3 runs to 16 residues. The CDR3 spells CASSLVEGDSTYEQYF. The CDR3 region has the DNA TGTGCCAGCAGCTTGGTCGAGGGGGACAGTACCTACGAGCAGTACTTC.

The chain uses TRBV10-3 and TRBJ2-7; TRBD2 agrees at 9 bases. Germline assignment: CDR1 ENHRY and CDR2 SYGVKD. The CDR3 runs to 16 residues. With V trimmed by 0 bases and J by 2 bases, 5 bases remained unmatched. Written as DNA, the CDR3 is TGTGCCATCAGTGAGTCCATGGGACTAGCACCCTACGAGCAGTACTTC. This codes for CAISESMGLAPYEQYF.

The chain employs TRBV6-5 and TRBJ1-2, with D perhaps TRBD1 (5 bases). V gave up 6 bases and J gave up 6 bases, with 17 bases separating them. Per the germline V gene, CDR1 is MNHEY and CDR2 is SVGAGI. The length of the CDR3 is 14 residues. The CDR3 DNA is TGTGCCAGCAGCCTGCTCGGGGGGGTAGATGGCTACACCTTC. It encodes CASSLLGGVDGYTF.

This clone showed up just once. The chain recombines TRBV28 with TRBJ1-5, with D possibly TRBD1 on 5 matching bases. Germline loops: CDR1 MDHEN, CDR2 SYDVKM. This CDR3 spans 15 amino acids. The V and J ends lost 5 bases and 4 bases respectively, with 15 bases between them. This CDR3 reads CASSIPDSTNQPQHF. The CDR3 region has the DNA TGTGCCAGCAGTATACCAGACAGTACTAATCAGCCCCAGCATTTT.

This sequence joins TRBV6-2 or TRBV6-3 and TRBJ1-6, with TRBD1 matching 7 bases. Looked up from germline, CDR1 is MNHEY and CDR2 is SVGEGT. The CDR3 is made up of 18 amino acids. The trim removed 0 bases at V and 10 bases at J, leaving 15 bases unmatched. The CDR3 sequence: CASSYSSNRGSKKSPLHF. The CDR3 bases are TGTGCCAGCAGTTACTCGAGTAACAGGGGAAGTAAGAAGTCACCCCTCCACTTT.

This chain connects TRBV3-1 (or the pseudogene TRBV3-2) to TRBJ1-5; a weak D match, TRBD1 (6 bases). V was pared by 4 bases and J by 10 bases, with 26 bases between. The CDR3 spans 17 residues. From germline, CDR1 is LGHDT and CDR2 YNNKEL (reference sequence). CDR3 bases: TGTGCCAGCAGCCCGCAAGAAGTGGGGGCGTCCGGGAAACCCCAGCATTTT. Its protein product is CASSPQEVGASGKPQHF.

The rearrangement uses TRBV7-2 and TRBJ2-7; 8 bases map to TRBD1. V dropped 8 bases and J dropped 3; count of bases not matched to a gene: 9. The CDR3 has 14 residues. Germline V lookup: CDR1 SGHTA, CDR2 FQGNSA. The CDR3, as DNA: TGTGCCAGCGGACCCCGGGACAGGTACTACGAGCAGTACTTC. This encodes CASGPRDRYYEQYF.

The count of this clone is one. The CDR3 DNA reads as TGTGCCAGCAGCCCGGGACAGGGGGGAGGACCCCTCCACTTT. Amino acids: CASSPGQGGGPLHF. The rearrangement links TRBV7-3 to TRBJ1-6; 11 positions match TRBD1. Trimming removed 5 bases from V and 12 bases from J; junction bases left unmatched: 6. The germline V gene encodes CDR1 SGHTA and CDR2 FQGTGA. CDR3 length: 14 amino acids. The full variable domain, in which reference TRBV7-3 and TRBJ1-6 provide the parts outside the CDR3, is GAGVSQTPSNKVTEKGKYVELRCDPISGHTALYWYRQSLGQGPEFLIYFQGTGAADDSGLPNDRFFAVRPEGSVSTLKIQRTERGDSAVYLCASSPGQGGGPLHFGNGTRLTVT.

J is TRBJ2-1 and V is TRBV7-2; 8 bases fit TRBD1. Germline V gene lookup returns CDR1 SGHTA and CDR2 FQGNSA. The CDR3 extends over 14 amino acids. The V gene end was trimmed by 2 bases and the J gene end by 6 bases; junction bases not matched to a gene: 3. The CDR3 spells CASSLIRGPNEQFF. For the CDR3, the DNA is TGTGCCAGCAGCTTAATCAGGGGGCCCAATGAGCAGTTCTTC.

The chain links TRBV4-1 to TRBJ2-2, with 7 nucleotides matching TRBD2. The CDR3 covers 14 residues. The V and J ends lost 1 base and 5 bases, in that order; junction bases with no gene match: 1. Germline CDR1 is MGHRA and CDR2 is YSYEKL. In DNA, the CDR3 is TGCGCCAGCAGCCAAGGGGAGGGAACCGGGGAGCTGTTTTTT. Protein: CASSQGEGTGELFF.

The genes are TRBV4-1 and TRBJ1-5; D might be TRBD1 (5 bases). The ends were cut back, 0 bases at V and 4 bases at J, with 19 bases in the middle. This CDR3 spans 18 amino acids. Germline CDR1 and CDR2: MGHRA and YSYEKL. The CDR3 sequence: CASSQEAGTVLRNQPQHF. As DNA, the CDR3 is TGCGCCAGCAGCCAAGAGGCGGGGACTGTGCTACGAAATCAGCCCCAGCATTTT.

This chain links TRBV2 with TRBJ2-5; the D gene is possibly TRBD2 (7 bases). In germline, CDR1 is SNHLY, CDR2 FYNNEI. The V and J ends lost 6 bases and 5 bases respectively, with 16 bases between them. The CDR3 extends over 14 amino acids. CDR3 in amino acids: CASSPGGRVETQYF. The CDR3 DNA reads TGTGCCAGCAGCCCGGGGGGCCGGGTGGAGACCCAGTACTTC.

In its sample, this clone was seen once. V usage is TRBV9 and J usage is TRBJ2-2; TRBD2 matches 11 bases. CDR1 and CDR2 from the germline V gene are SGDLS and YYNGEE. With 4 bases clipped from V and 0 bases from J, the junction kept 2 bases outside the gene matches. The CDR3 has 16 residues. The CDR3 nucleotides read TGTGCCAGCAGCCTGGGACTAGCGGCGAACACCGGGGAGCTGTTTTTT. Protein sequence: CASSLGLAANTGELFF.

V is TRBV4-3 and J is TRBJ1-4; 8 bases are a match to TRBD1. V was clipped by 3 bases and J by 0 bases; unmatched bases: 9. This CDR3 region has 18 residues. Germline lookup yields CDR1 LGHNA and CDR2 YSLEER. In nucleotides, the CDR3 is TGCGCCAGCAGCCAGGATAGACAGGGGCCCACAACTAATGAAAAACTGTTTTTT. This translates into CASSQDRQGPTTNEKLFF.

The gene calls are TRBV18 and TRBJ2-7; TRBD1 aligns across 11 bases. The CDR3 loop spans 16 amino acids. V shed 4 bases, J shed 2 bases, and the junction held 7 bases outside the gene matches. Germline CDR1 reads KGHSH; CDR2 reads LQKENI. This CDR3 reads CASSQNGQGAAYEQYF. The CDR3 DNA sequence: TGTGCCAGCTCACAAAACGGACAGGGGGCCGCCTACGAGCAGTACTTC.

CDR3 in DNA: TGCGCCAGCAGCCAAGAAACAGGGTTTATAACATCCTATGGCTACACCTTC. It is translated as CASSQETGFITSYGYTF. The chain is built from TRBV4-1 and TRBJ1-2, with D possibly being TRBD1 (6 bases). Germline V gives CDR1 MGHRA, CDR2 YSYEKL. V was cut by 0 bases and J by 4 bases, with 18 bases left in between. This CDR3 has 17 residues.

The chain has TRBV4-1 and TRBJ1-1; no firm D call. This CDR3 has 17 amino acids. The germline V and J ends were trimmed by 0 bases and 1 base, with 15 bases remaining between them. Germline CDR1 reads MGHRA; CDR2 reads YSYEKL. This CDR3 reads CASSQEFPPPGNTEAFF. CDR3 in DNA: TGCGCCAGCAGCCAAGAGTTCCCCCCCCCAGGGAACACTGAAGCTTTCTTT.

The chain is built from TRBV6-5 and TRBJ1-2, with TRBD1 as a possible D gene (6 bases). V was pared by 2 bases and J by 11 bases, with 15 bases between. Germline-derived CDR1 and CDR2 are MNHEY and SVGAGI. The CDR3 totals 13 residues. CDR3 bases: TGTGCCAGCAGTTACCCCGGACAGCCCCTATACACCTTC. Its translation is CASSYPGQPLYTF.

This rearrangement joins TRBV11-1 to TRBJ2-6, with 7 nucleotides matching TRBD1. This CDR3 has 15 residues. V shed 2 bases and J 2 bases; nucleotides not matched to a gene: 0. CDR1 SGHAT and CDR2 FQDESV come from the germline V gene (reference sequence). The CDR3 DNA sequence: TGTGCCAGCAGCTTACAGGGGGCTGGGGCCAACGTCCTGACTTTC. Translated, it gives CASSLQGAGANVLTF.